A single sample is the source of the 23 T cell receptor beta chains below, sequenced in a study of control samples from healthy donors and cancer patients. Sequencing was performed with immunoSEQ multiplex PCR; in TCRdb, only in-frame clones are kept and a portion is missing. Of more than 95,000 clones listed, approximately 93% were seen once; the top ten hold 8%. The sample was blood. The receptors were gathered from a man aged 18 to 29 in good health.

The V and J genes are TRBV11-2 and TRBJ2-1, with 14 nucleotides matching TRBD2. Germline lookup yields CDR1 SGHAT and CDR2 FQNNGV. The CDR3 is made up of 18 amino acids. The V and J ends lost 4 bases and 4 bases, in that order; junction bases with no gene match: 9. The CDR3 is CASSSLRRTSGGYNEQFF. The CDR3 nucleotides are TGTGCCAGCAGCTCCCTCCGAAGGACTAGCGGGGGGTACAATGAGCAGTTCTTC.

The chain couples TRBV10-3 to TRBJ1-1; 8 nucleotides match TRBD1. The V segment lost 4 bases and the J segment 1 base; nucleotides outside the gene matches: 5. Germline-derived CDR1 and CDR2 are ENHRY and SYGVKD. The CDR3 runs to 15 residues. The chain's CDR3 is CAISGRQGQNTEAFF. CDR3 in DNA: TGTGCCATCAGTGGTCGACAGGGGCAGAACACTGAAGCTTTCTTT.

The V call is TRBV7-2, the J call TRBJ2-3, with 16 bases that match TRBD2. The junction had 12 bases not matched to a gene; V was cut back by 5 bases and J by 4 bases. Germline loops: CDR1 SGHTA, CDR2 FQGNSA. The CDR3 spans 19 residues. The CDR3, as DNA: TGTGCCAGCAGCCCCCCCGGGACTAGCGGGAGGGTCAGGTCAGATACGCAGTATTTT. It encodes CASSPPGTSGRVRSDTQYF. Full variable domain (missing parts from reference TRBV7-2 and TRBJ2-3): GAGVSQSPSNKVTEKGKDVELRCDPISGHTALYWYRQSLGQGLEFLIYFQGNSAPDKSGLPSDRFSAERTGGSVSTLTIQRTQQEDSAVYLCASSPPGTSGRVRSDTQYFGPGTRLTVL.

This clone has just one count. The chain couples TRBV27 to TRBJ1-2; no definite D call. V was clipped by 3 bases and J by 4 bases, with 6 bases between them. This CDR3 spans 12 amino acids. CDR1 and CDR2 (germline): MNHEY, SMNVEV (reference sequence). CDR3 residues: CASSFAGYGYTF. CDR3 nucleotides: TGTGCCAGCAGTTTCGCGGGCTATGGCTACACCTTC.

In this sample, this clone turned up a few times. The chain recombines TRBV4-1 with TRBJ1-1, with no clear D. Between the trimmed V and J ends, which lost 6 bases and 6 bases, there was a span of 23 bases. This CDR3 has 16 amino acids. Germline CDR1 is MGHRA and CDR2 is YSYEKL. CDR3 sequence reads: CASSKEGDVTIPEAFF. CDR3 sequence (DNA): TGCGCCAGCAGTAAGGAGGGAGACGTCACAATCCCTGAAGCTTTCTTT.

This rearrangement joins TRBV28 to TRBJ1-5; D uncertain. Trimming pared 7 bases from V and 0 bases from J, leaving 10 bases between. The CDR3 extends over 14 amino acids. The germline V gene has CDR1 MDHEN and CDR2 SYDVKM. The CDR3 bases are TGTGCCAGCATACCTTGGACTAGCAATCAGCCCCAGCATTTT. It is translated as CASIPWTSNQPQHF.

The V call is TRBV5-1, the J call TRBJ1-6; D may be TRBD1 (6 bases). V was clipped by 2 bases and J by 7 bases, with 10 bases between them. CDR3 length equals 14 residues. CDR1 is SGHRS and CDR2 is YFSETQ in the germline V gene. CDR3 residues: CASSLEGQNSPLHF. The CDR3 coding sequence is TGCGCCAGCAGCTTAGAGGGACAAAATTCACCCCTCCACTTT.

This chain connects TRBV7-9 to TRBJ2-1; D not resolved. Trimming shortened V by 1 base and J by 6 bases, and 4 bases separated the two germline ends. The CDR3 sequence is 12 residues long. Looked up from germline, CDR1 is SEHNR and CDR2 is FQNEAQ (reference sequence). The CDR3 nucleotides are TGTGCCAGCAGCTTAGTAGGCAATGAGCAGTTCTTC. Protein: CASSLVGNEQFF.

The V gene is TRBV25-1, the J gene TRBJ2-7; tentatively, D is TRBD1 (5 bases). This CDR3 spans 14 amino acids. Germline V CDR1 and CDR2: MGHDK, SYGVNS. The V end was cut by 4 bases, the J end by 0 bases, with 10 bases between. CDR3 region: CASSGTSSSYEQYF. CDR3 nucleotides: TGTGCCAGCAGTGGGACATCGAGCTCCTACGAGCAGTACTTC.

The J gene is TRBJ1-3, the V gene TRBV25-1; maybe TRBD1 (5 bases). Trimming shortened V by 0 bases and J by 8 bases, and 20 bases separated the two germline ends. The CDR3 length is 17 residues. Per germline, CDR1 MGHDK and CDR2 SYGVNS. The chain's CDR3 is CASSEYVYGREKDTIYF. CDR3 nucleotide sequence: TGTGCCAGCAGTGAATATGTGTATGGCAGGGAAAAGGACACCATATATTTT.

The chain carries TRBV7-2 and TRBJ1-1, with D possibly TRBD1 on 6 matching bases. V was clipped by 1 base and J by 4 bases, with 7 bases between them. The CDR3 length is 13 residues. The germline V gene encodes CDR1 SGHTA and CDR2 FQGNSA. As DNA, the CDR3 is TGTGCCAGCAGCTTAGAACAGGGCACTGAAGCTTTCTTT. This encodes CASSLEQGTEAFF. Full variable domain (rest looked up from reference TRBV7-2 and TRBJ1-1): GAGVSQSPSNKVTEKGKDVELRCDPISGHTALYWYRQSLGQGLEFLIYFQGNSAPDKSGLPSDRFSAERTGGSVSTLTIQRTQQEDSAVYLCASSLEQGTEAFFGQGTRLTVV.

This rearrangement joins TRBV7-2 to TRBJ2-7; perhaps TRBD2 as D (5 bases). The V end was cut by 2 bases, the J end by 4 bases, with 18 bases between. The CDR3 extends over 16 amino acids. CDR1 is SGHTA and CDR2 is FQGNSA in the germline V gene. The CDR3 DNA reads TGTGCCAGCAGCTTACCCCGGACGGGATCTGATTACGAGCAGTACTTC. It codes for CASSLPRTGSDYEQYF.

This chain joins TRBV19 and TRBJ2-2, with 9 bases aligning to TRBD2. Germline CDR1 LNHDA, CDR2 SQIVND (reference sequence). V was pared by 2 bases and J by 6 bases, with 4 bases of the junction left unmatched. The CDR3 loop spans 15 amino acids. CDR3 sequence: CASSIRREGPGELFF. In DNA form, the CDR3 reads TGTGCCAGTAGTATAAGGCGGGAGGGCCCCGGGGAGCTGTTTTTT.

The CDR3 DNA follows: TGTGCCAGCAGTCCGTCGGACGGAAAGCCCCAGCATTTT. Its protein is CASSPSDGKPQHF. The rearrangement joins TRBV27 to TRBJ1-5; no reliable D call. CDR1 is MNHEY, CDR2 SMNVEV, per germline (reference sequence). The ends were cut back, 5 bases at V and 8 bases at J, with 13 bases in the middle. This CDR3 comprises 13 residues.

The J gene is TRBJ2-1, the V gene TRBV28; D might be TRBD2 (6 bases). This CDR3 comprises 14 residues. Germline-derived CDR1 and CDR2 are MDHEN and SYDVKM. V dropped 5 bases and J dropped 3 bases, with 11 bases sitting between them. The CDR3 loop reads CASSGLAIYNEQFF. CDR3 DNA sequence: TGTGCCAGCAGTGGCCTAGCGATCTACAATGAGCAGTTCTTC.

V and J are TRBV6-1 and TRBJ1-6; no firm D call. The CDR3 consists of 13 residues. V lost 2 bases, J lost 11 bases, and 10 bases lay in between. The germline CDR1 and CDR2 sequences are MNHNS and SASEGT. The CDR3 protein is CASSEPGRAPLHF. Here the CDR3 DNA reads TGTGCCAGCAGTGAACCGGGCCGGGCACCCCTCCACTTT.

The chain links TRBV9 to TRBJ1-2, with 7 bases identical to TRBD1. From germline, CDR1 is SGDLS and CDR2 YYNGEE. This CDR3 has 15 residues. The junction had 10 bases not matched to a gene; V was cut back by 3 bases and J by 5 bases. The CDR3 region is CASSGNGQVGYGYTF. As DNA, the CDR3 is TGTGCCAGCAGCGGTAACGGACAGGTGGGGTATGGCTACACCTTC. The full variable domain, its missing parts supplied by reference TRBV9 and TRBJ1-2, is DSGVTQTPKHLITATGQRVTLRCSPRSGDLSVYWYQQSLDQGLQFLIQYYNGEERAKGNILERFSAQQFPDLHSELNLSSLELGDSALYFCASSGNGQVGYGYTFGSGTRLTVV.

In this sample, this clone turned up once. CDR3 sequence (DNA): TGTGCCAGCAGTCGTAGTACCAGGGCGAACACTGAAGCTTTCTTT. Its protein product is CASSRSTRANTEAFF. The V and J genes are TRBV6-2 or TRBV6-3 and TRBJ1-1; possible D gene TRBD1, 5 bases. The CDR3 consists of 15 residues. Looked up from germline, CDR1 is MNHEY and CDR2 is SVGEGT. Trimming removed 5 bases from V and 1 base from J, with 14 bases in between.

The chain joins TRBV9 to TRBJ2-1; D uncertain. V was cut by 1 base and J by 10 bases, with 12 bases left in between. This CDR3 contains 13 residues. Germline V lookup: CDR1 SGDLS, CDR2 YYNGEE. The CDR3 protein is CASSVSHRREQFF. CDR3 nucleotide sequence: TGTGCCAGCAGCGTAAGTCACCGCCGAGAGCAGTTCTTC.

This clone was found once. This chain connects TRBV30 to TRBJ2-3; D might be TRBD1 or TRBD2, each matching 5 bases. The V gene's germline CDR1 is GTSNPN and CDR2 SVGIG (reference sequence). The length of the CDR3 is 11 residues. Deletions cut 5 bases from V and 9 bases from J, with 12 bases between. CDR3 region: CAWASEGTQYF. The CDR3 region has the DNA TGTGCCTGGGCCTCTGAGGGGACGCAGTATTTT.

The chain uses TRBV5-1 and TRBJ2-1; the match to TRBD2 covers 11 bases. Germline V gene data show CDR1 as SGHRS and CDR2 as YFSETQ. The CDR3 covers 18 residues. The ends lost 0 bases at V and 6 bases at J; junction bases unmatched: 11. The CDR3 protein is CASSLVATSGSVSNEQFF. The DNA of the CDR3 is TGCGCCAGCAGCTTGGTAGCTACTAGCGGGAGTGTGAGCAATGAGCAGTTCTTC.

The CDR3 bases are TGTGCCAGCAGCCGCTCAAGACAACCTCTCGGGGCCTCCAACTATGGCTACACCTTC. It specifies CASSRSRQPLGASNYGYTF. The gene calls are TRBV5-8 and TRBJ1-2; possibly TRBD1 for D (5 bases). Looked up from germline, CDR1 is SGHTS and CDR2 is YDEGEE. Trimming left V 4 bases short and J 2 bases short, with 27 bases between. The CDR3 covers 19 residues.

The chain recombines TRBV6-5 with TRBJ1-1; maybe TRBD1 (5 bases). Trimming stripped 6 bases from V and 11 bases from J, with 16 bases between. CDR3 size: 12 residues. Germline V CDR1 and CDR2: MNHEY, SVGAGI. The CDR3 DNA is TGTGCCAGCAGCACAGGACCCGTTAGTGCTTTCTTT. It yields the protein CASSTGPVSAFF.